Listed below are T cell receptor beta chains from one sample, sequenced in a study of T cell changes during pregnancy in multiple sclerosis. The table came from immunoSEQ multiplex PCR; TCRdb's copy has only in-frame clones and leaves some out. The sample carries 69,000 or so clones, roughly 93% recorded once. The starting material was peripheral blood, obtained in the third trimester of pregnancy. The receptors were sampled from a female donor with multiple sclerosis, enrolled in a pregnancy study. The CDR3 runs from the conserved cysteine through the conserved F or W. A D gene is named only where the DNA matches it firmly. Only some rows state a clone size, as once, few, many or a class for expanded clones.

TRBJ1-1 | TRBV7-3 | TRBD1 | . | TGTGCCAGCAGCCGCGGACAGGACACTGAAGCTTTCTTT | CASSRGQDTEAFF
TRBJ1-2 | TRBV7-2 | TRBD1 | . | TGTGCCAGCAGCTCTACAGAGGGACAGAGAGATGGCTACACCTTC | CASSSTEGQRDGYTF
TRBJ2-5 | TRBV13 | TRBD2 | . | TGTGCCAGCAGCTTACTAGCGGGGGGGCAAGAGACCCAGTACTTC | CASSLLAGGQETQYF
TRBJ1-2 | TRBV18 | . | . | TGTGCCAGCTCACCACCGTCGCTCCCGGATGGCTACACCTTC | CASSPPSLPDGYTF
TRBJ1-6 | TRBV7-2 | . | . | TGTGCCAGCAGCTTACTCGGGGTCTATAATTCACCCCTCCACTTT | CASSLLGVYNSPLHF
TRBJ2-1 | TRBV7-2 | . | . | TGTGCCAGCAGCCTCCGGTACAATGAGCAGTTCTTC | CASSLRYNEQFF
TRBJ1-6 | TRBV7-8 | . | . | TGTGCCAGCAGCTGGTATGGGACTTTGGGTTATAATTCACCCCTCCACTTT | CASSWYGTLGYNSPLHF
TRBJ1-1 | TRBV19 | . | once | TGTGCCAGTAGGAGCCCACAGGGCGGCACTGAAGCTTTCTTT | CASRSPQGGTEAFF
TRBJ2-5 | TRBV29-1 | TRBD2 | . | TGCAGCGTGCGGACTAGCGGGGGTGAGACCCAGTACTTC | CSVRTSGGETQYF
TRBJ1-1 | TRBV18 | TRBD1 | once | TGTGCCAGCTCACCACCCGCCAGGGGGCCTGAAGCTTTCTTT | CASSPPARGPEAFF
TRBJ2-1 | TRBV9 | . | . | TGTGCCAGCAGCGGATCGCCTTTTGAGGGCAATGAGCAGTTCTTC | CASSGSPFEGNEQFF
TRBJ1-1 | TRBV11-2 | . | . | TGTGCCAGCAGCTTACGGGCCGGTGGAGGCACTGAAGCTTTCTTT | CASSLRAGGGTEAFF
TRBJ1-4 | TRBV6-1 | . | once | TGTGCCAGCCCCAGACAGGCCATTAATGAAAAACTGTTTTTT | CASPRQAINEKLFF
TRBJ1-4 | TRBV4-3 | TRBD1 | once | TGCGCCAGCAGCCAAGATTACAGGGGGGCAACTAATGAAAAACTGTTTTTT | CASSQDYRGATNEKLFF
TRBJ2-7 | TRBV5-1 | . | . | TGCGCCAGCAGCTTGAACATCCCCTCCTACGAGCAGTACTTC | CASSLNIPSYEQYF
TRBJ1-6 | TRBV2 | . | . | TGTGCCAGCAGTGCCCAAAGGTCGAGGGATTCACCCCTCCACTTT | CASSAQRSRDSPLHF
TRBJ1-2 | TRBV28 | TRBD1 | . | TGTGCCAGCAGTGGGGACAGCCAGAACTATGGCTACACCTTC | CASSGDSQNYGYTF